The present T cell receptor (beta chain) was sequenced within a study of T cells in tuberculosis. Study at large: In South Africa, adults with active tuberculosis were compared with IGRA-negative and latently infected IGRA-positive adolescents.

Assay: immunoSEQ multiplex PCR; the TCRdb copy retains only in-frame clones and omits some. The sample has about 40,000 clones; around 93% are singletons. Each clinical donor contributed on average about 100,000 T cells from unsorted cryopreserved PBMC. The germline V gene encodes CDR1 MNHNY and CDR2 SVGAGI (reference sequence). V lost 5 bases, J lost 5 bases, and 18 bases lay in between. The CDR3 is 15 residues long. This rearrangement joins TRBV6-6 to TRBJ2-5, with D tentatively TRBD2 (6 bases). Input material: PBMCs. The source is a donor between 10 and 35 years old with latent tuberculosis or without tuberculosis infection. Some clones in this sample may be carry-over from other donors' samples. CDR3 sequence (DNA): TGTGCCAGCAGTCCCCCGGGACCCGGAGGGGAGACCCAGTACTTC. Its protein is CASSPPGPGGETQYF.